This T cell receptor beta chain was observed in a study of blood T cell repertoires in COVID-19. About the study: The analysed material was cDNA or gDNA that came from T cells, B-cell-depleted T cells, or PBMCs.

In the source study's methods: By means of reference gene primer amplification, nucleated cell counts were estimated. TCRdb's table, derived via immunoSEQ multiplex PCR, lists solely in-frame clones and lacks some. For V, J and clone size, that table is used; D and trimming come from the DNA. The repertoire consists of 210,000 or so clones, with about 83% occurring once and the leading ten covering about 1.3%. CDR3 length: 17 residues. Unmatched junction bases numbered 8, after V lost 1 base and J lost 1 base. Germline-derived CDR1 and CDR2 are SEHNR and FQNEAQ (reference sequence). Followed longitudinally, the Seattle patients had been enrolled during active infection.

J is TRBJ1-1 and V is TRBV7-9, with 8 bases that match TRBD1. The sequence came from a woman aged 25 to 39 with COVID-19, enrolled during active disease. Material for sequencing was peripheral blood. CDR3 sequence (DNA): TGTGCCAGCAGCTTAGGGCTCGGGACAGGTAGGAACACTGAAGCTTTCTTT. Residues: CASSLGLGTGRNTEAFF.